A selection of T cell receptor beta chains follows, all from one sample in a study of T-cell memory formation after mild COVID-19. TCRdb fed the 5' RACE reads into MiXCR, producing one record per CDR3 protein. This sample carries around 410,000 distinct CDR3 sequences, less than 25% of them seen once, and the ten largest clones take around 12%. The source material was PBMCs or a T cell subset sorted from them (not recorded which). These receptor sequences come from an adult woman who had mild COVID-19 (a few samples of this study predate the infection). Cell type and time point are not known. Each CDR3 is given with its conserved first and last residue. A D gene is named only where the DNA matches it firmly. A row's size may be missing; if present it is once, few, many or a size class.

TRBJ2-7 | TRBV5-1 | few | TRBD2 | CASSLVGSGGPHEQYF | TGCGCCAGCAGCTTGGTTGGTAGCGGGGGGCCGCACGAGCAGTACTTC
TRBJ1-2 | TRBV6-5 | once | NA | CASSYSGVGYGYTF | TGTGCCAGCAGTTACTCGGGTGTGGGCTATGGCTACACCTTC
TRBJ2-7 | TRBV12-3/TRBV12-4 | NA | TRBD1 | CASSWDRSPDEQYF | TGTGCCAGCAGTTGGGACAGGTCACCTGACGAGCAGTACTTC
TRBJ2-5 | TRBV6-5 | NA | NA | CASSYQGLGTQYF | TGTGCCAGCAGTTACCAGGGGCTGGGGACCCAGTACTTC
TRBJ2-1 | TRBV15 | NA | NA | CATSSQDNEQFF | TGTGCCACCAGCAGCCAGGACAATGAGCAGTTCTTC
TRBJ2-5 | TRBV6-5 | NA | NA | CASSHYADWNQETQYF | TGTGCCAGCAGTCATTACGCGGACTGGAACCAAGAGACCCAGTACTTC
TRBJ2-6 | TRBV6-5 | NA | NA | CASRTHSSGANVLTF | TGTGCCAGCAGAACACACAGCTCTGGGGCCAACGTCCTGACTTTC
TRBJ1-5 | TRBV20-1 | NA | NA | CSAPRGGDASNQPQHF | TGCAGTGCTCCCCGCGGGGGGGATGCTAGCAATCAGCCCCAGCATTTT
TRBJ1-1 | TRBV7-2 | NA | TRBD1 | CASSLVGQGGAFF | TGTGCCAGCAGCTTAGTTGGACAGGGTGGAGCTTTCTTT
TRBJ2-1 | TRBV6-2/TRBV6-3 | NA | TRBD2 | CASGLGRGREFGEQFF | TGTGCCAGCGGTTTGGGTCGTGGGAGGGAATTTGGGGAGCAGTTCTTC
TRBJ2-5 | TRBV7-9 | NA | NA | CASSQPDGGQETQYF | TGTGCCAGCAGCCAACCGGACGGAGGGCAGGAGACCCAGTACTTC
TRBJ2-1 | TRBV7-3 | NA | NA | CASSAGLSSYNEQFF | TGTGCCAGCAGCGCCGGACTTAGCTCCTACAATGAGCAGTTCTTC
TRBJ2-7 | TRBV12-3/TRBV12-4 | few | NA | CASSLRTDEQYF | TGTGCCAGCAGTTTAAGGACAGACGAGCAGTACTTC
TRBJ2-7 | TRBV7-9 | NA | TRBD2 | CASSPGTNRVYEQYF | TGTGCCAGCAGCCCCGGGACTAACCGGGTTTACGAGCAGTACTTC
TRBJ1-1 | TRBV12-3/TRBV12-4 | NA | NA | CASNQIYGGTEAFF | TGTGCCAGCAACCAGATCTATGGCGGCACTGAAGCTTTCTTT
TRBJ2-7 | TRBV4-2 | few | TRBD2 | CASSQDVGGGLYEQYF | TGTGCCAGCAGCCAAGATGTGGGCGGGGGGCTCTACGAGCAGTACTTC
TRBJ2-1 | TRBV29-1 | many | NA | CSVGGGSSYNEQFF | TGCAGCGTGGGAGGGGGTAGCTCCTACAATGAGCAGTTCTTC
TRBJ2-1 | TRBV6-5 | NA | NA | CASSPTESYNEQFF | TGTGCCAGCAGTCCAACAGAGTCCTACAATGAGCAGTTCTTC
TRBJ2-5 | TRBV7-2 | NA | NA | CASSKRTFQETQYF | TGTGCCAGCAGCAAAAGGACATTCCAAGAGACCCAGTACTTC
TRBJ2-3 | TRBV2 | NA | NA | CASSEALRGMGTDTQYF | TGTGCCAGCAGTGAAGCGCTTAGGGGAATGGGCACAGATACGCAGTATTTT
TRBJ1-6 | TRBV5-1 | NA | NA | CASTSTQRNSPLHF | TGCGCCAGCACCTCCACGCAGAGGAATTCACCCCTCCACTTT
TRBJ2-7 | TRBV12-3/TRBV12-4 | few | NA | CASSLQPNPYEQYF | TGTGCCAGCAGTTTACAACCGAACCCCTACGAGCAGTACTTC
TRBJ1-2 | TRBV9 | once | NA | CASSVQGLTGYGYTF | TGTGCCAGCAGCGTGCAAGGACTGACTGGCTATGGCTACACCTTC
TRBJ2-3 | TRBV12-5 | NA | NA | CASGLGGADTQYF | TGTGCTAGTGGTTTGGGGGGTGCAGATACGCAGTATTTT
TRBJ2-7 | TRBV27 | few | TRBD2 | CASSGLASSYEQYF | TGTGCCAGCAGCGGACTAGCGTCCTCCTACGAGCAGTACTTC
TRBJ2-3 | TRBV7-9 | NA | TRBD1 | CASSIQGAITDTQYF | TGTGCCAGCAGCATCCAGGGGGCTATCACAGATACGCAGTATTTT
TRBJ2-1 | TRBV30 | NA | NA | CAWTKGGDEQFF | TGTGCCTGGACCAAGGGGGGGGATGAGCAGTTCTTC
TRBJ2-2 | TRBV12-3/TRBV12-4 | few | NA | CASSLIFVGELFF | TGTGCCAGCAGTTTGATTTTTGTCGGGGAGCTGTTTTTT
TRBJ1-2 | TRBV6-6 | few | NA | CASSYSYEGYTF | TGTGCCAGCAGTTACTCATATGAGGGCTACACCTTC
TRBJ2-5 | TRBV11-1 | NA | NA | CASSLGRHQETQYF | TGTGCCAGCAGCTTGGGACGGCACCAAGAGACCCAGTACTTC